Presented here are 25 T cell receptor beta chains from one specimen sequenced in a study of blood T cell repertoires in COVID-19. This table comes from immunoSEQ multiplex PCR, and its TCRdb copy is limited to in-frame clones, with some not included. Here the sample spans under 100,000 clones, about 90% being singletons. Sequenced material: peripheral blood. The receptors were gathered from a man between 50 and 59 years old with active COVID-19.

The chain is built from TRBV6-4 and TRBJ2-2; TRBD2 matches 12 bases. Germline trimming cut 6 bases from V and 6 bases from J; bases unmatched to any gene: 5. Germline loops: CDR1 MRHNA, CDR2 SNTAGT. The CDR3 totals 15 residues. The CDR3 here is CASSPTSGSPGELFF. As DNA, the CDR3 is TGTGCCAGCAGCCCGACTAGCGGGAGTCCCGGGGAGCTGTTTTTT.

This chain connects TRBV7-9 to TRBJ2-4, with D possibly being TRBD2 (7 bases). The V end was cut by 3 bases, the J end by 5 bases, with 8 bases between. Germline V CDR1 and CDR2: SEHNR, FQNEAQ (reference sequence). The CDR3 has 13 residues. The CDR3 DNA sequence: TGTGCCAGCAGCTTGGGGGGGCAAAACATTCAGTACTTC. As protein: CASSLGGQNIQYF.

The V call is TRBV28, the J call TRBJ2-7; possibly TRBD2 for D (6 bases). Trimming took off 5 bases at V and 4 bases at J, with 30 bases between the two ends. CDR1 and CDR2 (germline): MDHEN, SYDVKM. There are 19 residues in the CDR3. The CDR3 reads CASSPPPGGTFSSRYEQYF. The CDR3 DNA reads as TGTGCCAGCAGTCCTCCCCCGGGCGGGACCTTCTCCTCACGTTACGAGCAGTACTTC.

The chain recombines TRBV2 with TRBJ1-1; 8 bases are a match to TRBD1. The V gene's germline CDR1 is SNHLY and CDR2 FYNNEI. The V gene end was trimmed by 8 bases and the J gene end by 1 base; junction bases not matched to a gene: 15. The CDR3 loop spans 17 amino acids. CDR3 sequence reads: CASSTLSRGHRNTEAFF. The CDR3 DNA sequence: TGTGCCAGCTCGACACTTTCCAGGGGGCATCGGAACACTGAAGCTTTCTTT.

The CDR3 is CASSQGDRAITLSYGYTF. CDR3 bases: TGTGCCAGCAGCCAAGGAGACAGGGCGATAACCCTAAGCTATGGCTACACCTTC. The chain has TRBV3-1 (or the pseudogene TRBV3-2) and TRBJ1-2; 7 bases fit TRBD1. CDR3 length: 18 amino acids. The germline V gene has CDR1 LGHDT and CDR2 YNNKEL (reference sequence). V gave up 1 base and J gave up 4 bases; unmatched junction bases: 15.

Comments on this clone: At one end, the junction sequence differs from germline, possibly due to a read error. This rearrangement joins TRBV7-8 to TRBJ1-1; D is uncertain. The length of the CDR3 is 14 residues. Per germline, CDR1 SGHVS and CDR2 FQNEAQ. This chain's CDR3 is CASSLDRWNTEAFF. The CDR3, as DNA: TGTGCCAGCAGTTTAGACCGGTGGAACACTGAAGCTTTCTTT.

The rearrangement links TRBV12-3 or TRBV12-4 to TRBJ1-1, with TRBD1 as a possible D gene (6 bases). The CDR3 runs 13 residues. V lost 5 bases and J 1 base, leaving 8 bases between the germline ends. CDR3 in amino acids: CASSQQGNTEAFF. The CDR3 nucleotides read TGTGCCAGCAGTCAACAGGGGAACACTGAAGCTTTCTTT.

The chain carries TRBV12-1 and TRBJ1-5; TRBD1, the D gene given by the table, was not confirmed from the DNA. TRBV12-1 constitutes a pseudogene. This CDR3 region has 15 residues. The CDR3 reads CASSFFQGSYQPQHF. The CDR3 DNA reads TGTGCCAGCAGCTTTTTTCAGGGGTCGTATCAGCCCCAGCATTTT.

The chain has TRBV6-6 and TRBJ2-5, with TRBD2 matching over 8 bases. The V and J ends lost 6 bases and 5 bases, in that order; junction bases with no gene match: 5. The CDR3 has 13 amino acids. The V gene's germline CDR1 is MNHNY and CDR2 SVGAGI (reference sequence). CDR3 sequence reads: CASSRGGLETQYF. The DNA for the CDR3 is TGTGCCAGCAGCCGGGGGGGCCTGGAGACCCAGTACTTC.

This rearrangement joins TRBV5-4 to TRBJ1-3; D is ambiguous. V lost 0 bases and J lost 1, with 8 bases in between. This CDR3 spans 15 amino acids. Germline V lookup: CDR1 SGHNT, CDR2 YYREEE (reference sequence). DNA of the CDR3: TGTGCCAGCAGCTTGGCACTAGAATCTGGAAACACCATATATTTT. It encodes CASSLALESGNTIYF.

The chain joins TRBV4-2 to TRBJ1-2, with D unresolved. This CDR3 region has 14 residues. Germline CDR1 LGHNA, CDR2 YNFKEQ. V gave up 0 bases and J gave up 0 bases, with 5 bases separating them. Written as DNA, the CDR3 is TGTGCCAGCAGCCAAGATCGTACTAACTATGGCTACACCTTC. This gives the protein CASSQDRTNYGYTF.

The CDR3 DNA is TGTGCCAGCTGCGTCAGGAGCGGGACCAACAATGAGCAGTTCTTC. Translation gives CASCVRSGTNNEQFF. The chain has TRBV7-2 and TRBJ2-1; 7 positions match TRBD2. Germline CDR1 SGHTA, CDR2 FQGNSA. The junction had 12 bases not matched to a gene; V was cut back by 8 bases and J by 5 bases. The CDR3 totals 15 residues.

The chain joins TRBV30 to TRBJ1-4; 8 nucleotides line up with TRBD1. CDR1 and CDR2 from the germline V gene are GTSNPN and SVGIG (reference sequence). V gave up 2 bases and J gave up 8 bases; unmatched junction bases: 10. This CDR3 is built from 15 residues. The CDR3 loop reads CAWSLPGTGPEKLFF. DNA for the CDR3: TGTGCCTGGAGTCTTCCCGGGACAGGTCCCGAAAAACTGTTTTTT.

The chain joins TRBV19 to TRBJ2-5; D not certain. This CDR3 is 14 amino acids long. V lost 4 bases and J lost 0, with 9 bases in between. Germline lookup yields CDR1 LNHDA and CDR2 SQIVND (reference sequence). The CDR3 nucleotides are TGTGCCAGTAGTAAGACACGCTACCAAGAGACCCAGTACTTC. This codes for CASSKTRYQETQYF.

The rearrangement links TRBV29-1 to TRBJ1-1; 7 positions match TRBD1. This CDR3 is built from 14 residues. Looked up from germline, CDR1 is SQVTM and CDR2 is ANQGSEA. Germline trimming cut 6 bases from V and 1 base from J; bases unmatched to any gene: 8. The CDR3 reads CSVRQGSSNTEAFF. Written as DNA, the CDR3 is TGCAGCGTCAGACAGGGAAGTTCGAACACTGAAGCTTTCTTT.

The V and J genes are TRBV5-1 and TRBJ1-2; D gene ambiguous. V was cut by 1 base and J by 7 bases, with 5 bases left in between. Germline loops: CDR1 SGHRS, CDR2 YFSETQ. The CDR3 consists of 11 residues. The CDR3 protein is CASSLQFGYTF. DNA for the CDR3: TGCGCCAGCAGCTTGCAGTTTGGCTACACCTTC.

This chain connects TRBV7-3 to TRBJ1-2; 8 bases are a match to TRBD1. This CDR3 region has 15 residues. V gave up 4 bases and J gave up 5 bases; unmatched junction bases: 9. Germline-derived CDR1 and CDR2 are SGHTA and FQGTGA. CDR3 bases: TGTGCCAGCAGCTCCAGGACAGGGTCGAGATATGGCTACACCTTC. Translating it yields CASSSRTGSRYGYTF.

The chain joins TRBV9 to TRBJ2-7, with 9 positions matching TRBD2. The junction had 6 bases not matched to a gene; V was cut back by 6 bases and J by 2 bases. This CDR3 is built from 14 residues. The V gene's germline CDR1 is SGDLS and CDR2 YYNGEE. DNA of the CDR3: TGTGCCAGCAACCAGGGCGGGAGGGCCTACGAGCAGTACTTC. Translating it yields CASNQGGRAYEQYF.

The chain has TRBV27 and TRBJ2-2; 8 bases agree with TRBD1. The J segment lost 5 bases and the V segment lost 0 bases, leaving 8 bases of the junction unmatched. CDR3 length: 17 amino acids. From germline, CDR1 is MNHEY and CDR2 SMNVEV (reference sequence). The CDR3 here is CASSLSGTGVLTGELFF. The DNA for the CDR3 is TGTGCCAGCAGTTTATCAGGGACAGGAGTCCTGACCGGGGAGCTGTTTTTT.

The J gene is TRBJ2-7, the V gene TRBV6-1; D gene uncertain. The germline CDR1 and CDR2 sequences are MNHNS and SASEGT. This CDR3 comprises 12 residues. The V end was cut by 0 bases, the J end by 6 bases, with 6 bases between. The DNA for the CDR3 is TGTGCCAGCAGTGAAGCGGTCGGCGAGCAGTACTTC. This gives the protein CASSEAVGEQYF.

The chain carries TRBV27 and TRBJ2-7; D may be TRBD2 (5 bases). Germline V gene sequence: CDR1 MNHEY, CDR2 SMNVEV (reference sequence). V lost 5 bases and J 0 bases, leaving 11 bases between the germline ends. This CDR3 is built from 14 residues. Here the CDR3 reads CASSKSGSSYEQYF. The CDR3 DNA sequence: TGTGCCAGCAGTAAAAGCGGTAGCTCCTACGAGCAGTACTTC.

This clone was recorded once. The V and J genes are TRBV5-4 and TRBJ2-3; 7 nucleotides align to TRBD2. The CDR3 loop spans 17 amino acids. V lost 4 bases and J lost 6; bases outside the gene matches: 17. The V gene's germline CDR1 is SGHNT and CDR2 YYREEE (reference sequence). The CDR3 region has the DNA TGTGCCAGCAGCGAAGGGACTAAGGTGGCCCTGGGGGATACGCAGTATTTT. Its translation is CASSEGTKVALGDTQYF.

The chain has TRBV7-2 and TRBJ1-1; tentative D call: TRBD1 (5 bases). V lost 3 bases, J lost 5 bases, and 13 bases lay in between. CDR1 is SGHTA, CDR2 FQGNSA, per germline. The CDR3 is made up of 14 amino acids. CDR3 residues: CASSFKDGGTEAFF. As DNA, the CDR3 is TGTGCCAGCAGCTTTAAAGACGGGGGGACTGAAGCTTTCTTT.

The chain recombines TRBV9 with TRBJ2-3, with 12 bases matching TRBD2. Germline V gene data show CDR1 as SGDLS and CDR2 as YYNGEE. The CDR3 is 17 amino acids. Unmatched junction bases numbered 5, after V lost 2 bases and J lost 1 base. The DNA for the CDR3 is TGTGCCAGCAGCGTGACGACTAGCGGGAGTGGCACAGATACGCAGTATTTT. It yields the protein CASSVTTSGSGTDTQYF.

V and J are TRBV6-5 and TRBJ1-1, with 7 bases identical to TRBD1. V lost 3 bases to trimming and J lost 0 bases; unmatched junction nucleotides: 7. This CDR3 comprises 16 residues. Germline CDR1 is MNHEY and CDR2 is SVGAGI. The CDR3 spells CASSYRAGGMNTEAFF. For the CDR3, the DNA is TGTGCCAGCAGTTATAGGGCAGGGGGAATGAACACTGAAGCTTTCTTT.